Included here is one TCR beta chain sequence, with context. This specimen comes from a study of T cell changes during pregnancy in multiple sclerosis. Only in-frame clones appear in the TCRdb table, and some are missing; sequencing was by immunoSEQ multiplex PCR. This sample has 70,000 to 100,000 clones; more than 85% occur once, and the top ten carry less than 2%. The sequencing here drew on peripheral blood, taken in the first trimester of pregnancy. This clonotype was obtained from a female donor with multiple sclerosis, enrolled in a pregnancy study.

CDR3 nucleotide sequence: TGTGCCAGTAGTCCTAAGACAGGGGTGGGGGCCAACGTCCTGACTTTC. As protein: CASSPKTGVGANVLTF. V usage is TRBV19 and J usage is TRBJ2-6; 8 positions agree with TRBD1. The CDR3 is made up of 16 amino acids. Per the germline V gene, CDR1 is LNHDA and CDR2 is SQIVND (reference sequence). Trimming took 5 bases from V and 4 from J; bases not matched to a gene: 7.